This TCR beta chain was retrieved from a study of blood T cell repertoires in COVID-19. In the study overall: Specimens from acute and convalescent COVID-19 originated in the United States, Italy and Spain. PBMCs, B-cell-depleted T cells, or T cells were the source of the cDNA or gDNA that made up the material.

The V end was cut by 5 bases, the J end by 4 bases, with 17 bases between. The V gene's germline CDR1 is MDHEN and CDR2 SYDVKM. The CDR3 loop spans 15 amino acids. The Seattle site enrolled patients during active infection and followed them longitudinally. Using immunoSEQ multiplex PCR, the repertoire was profiled, and TCRdb retains in-frame clones only, with some absent. The profile shows about 88,000 clones, roughly 87% of them singletons. This receptor was identified in a man aged 18 to 30 with COVID-19, enrolled during active disease. The chain has TRBV28 and TRBJ1-2; possibly TRBD1 for D (5 bases). Sequenced: peripheral blood. CDR3 in amino acids: CASSPDGRGGYGYTF. The CDR3 bases are TGTGCCAGCAGTCCGGACGGTCGGGGGGGCTATGGCTACACCTTC.